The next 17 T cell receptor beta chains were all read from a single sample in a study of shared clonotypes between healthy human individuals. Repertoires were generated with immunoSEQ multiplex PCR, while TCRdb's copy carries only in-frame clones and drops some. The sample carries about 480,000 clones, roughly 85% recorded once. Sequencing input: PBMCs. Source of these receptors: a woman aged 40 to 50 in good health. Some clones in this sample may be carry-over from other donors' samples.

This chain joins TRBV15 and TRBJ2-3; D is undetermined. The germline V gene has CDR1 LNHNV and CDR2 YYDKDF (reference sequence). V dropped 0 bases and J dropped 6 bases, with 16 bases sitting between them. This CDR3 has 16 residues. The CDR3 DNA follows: TGTGCCACCAGCAGAGATCAGCCAGCCTGGGCGGATACGCAGTATTTT. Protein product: CATSRDQPAWADTQYF.

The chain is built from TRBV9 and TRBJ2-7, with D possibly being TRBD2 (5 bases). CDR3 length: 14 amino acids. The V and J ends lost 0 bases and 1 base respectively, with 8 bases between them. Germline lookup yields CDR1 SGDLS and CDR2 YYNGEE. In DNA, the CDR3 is TGTGCCAGCAGCGTAGTTCCGGGATCCTACGAGCAGTACTTC. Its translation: CASSVVPGSYEQYF.

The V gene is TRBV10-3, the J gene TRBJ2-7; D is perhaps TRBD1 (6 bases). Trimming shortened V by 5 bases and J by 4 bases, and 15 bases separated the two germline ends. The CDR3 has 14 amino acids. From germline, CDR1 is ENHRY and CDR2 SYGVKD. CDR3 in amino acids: CAISLGLGHYEQYF. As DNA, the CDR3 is TGTGCCATCAGTCTAGGACTGGGACATTACGAGCAGTACTTC.

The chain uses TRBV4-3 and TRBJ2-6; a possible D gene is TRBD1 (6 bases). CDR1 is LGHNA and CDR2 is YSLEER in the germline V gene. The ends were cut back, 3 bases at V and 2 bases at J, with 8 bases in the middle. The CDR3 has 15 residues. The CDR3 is CASSHNRAGANVLTF. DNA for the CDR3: TGCGCCAGCAGCCACAACAGGGCTGGGGCCAACGTCCTGACTTTC.

The CDR3 loop is CASSPGLAGVGTQYF. The CDR3 DNA reads TGTGCCAGCAGCCCCGGACTAGCGGGAGTGGGGACCCAGTACTTC. The chain couples TRBV11-2 to TRBJ2-5; 13 nucleotides line up with TRBD2. Germline V lookup: CDR1 SGHAT, CDR2 FQNNGV. The CDR3 totals 15 residues. The J segment lost 7 bases and the V segment lost 5 bases, leaving 7 bases of the junction unmatched. Complete variable domain (other parts from reference TRBV11-2 and TRBJ2-5): EAGVAQSPRYKIIEKRQSVAFWCNPISGHATLYWYQQILGQGPKLLIQFQNNGVVDDSQLPKDRFSAERLKGVDSTLKIQPAKLEDSAVYLCASSPGLAGVGTQYFGPGTRLLVL.

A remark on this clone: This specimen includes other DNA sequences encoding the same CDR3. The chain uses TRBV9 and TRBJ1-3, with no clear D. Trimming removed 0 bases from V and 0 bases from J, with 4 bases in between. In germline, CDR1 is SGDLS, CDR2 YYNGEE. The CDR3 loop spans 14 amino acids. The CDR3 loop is CASSVGTSGNTIYF. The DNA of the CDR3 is TGTGCCAGCAGCGTAGGTACCTCTGGAAACACCATATATTTT.

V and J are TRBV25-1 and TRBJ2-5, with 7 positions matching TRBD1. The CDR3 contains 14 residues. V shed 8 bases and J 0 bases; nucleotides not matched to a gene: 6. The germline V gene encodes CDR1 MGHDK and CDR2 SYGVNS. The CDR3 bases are TGTGCCAGCTCCGGGACAGCCTACCAAGAGACCCAGTACTTC. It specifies CASSGTAYQETQYF. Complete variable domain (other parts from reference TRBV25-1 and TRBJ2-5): EADIYQTPRYLVIGTGKKITLECSQTMGHDKMYWYQQDPGMELHLIHYSYGVNSTEKGDLSSESTVSRIRTEHFPLTLESARPSHTSQYLCASSGTAYQETQYFGPGTRLLVL.

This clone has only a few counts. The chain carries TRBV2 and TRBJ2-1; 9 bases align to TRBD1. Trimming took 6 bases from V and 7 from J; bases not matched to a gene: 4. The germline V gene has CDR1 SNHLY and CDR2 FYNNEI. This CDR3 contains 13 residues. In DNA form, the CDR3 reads TGTGCCAGCAGGGGGACAGGGAAAAATGAGCAGTTCTTC. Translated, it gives CASRGTGKNEQFF.

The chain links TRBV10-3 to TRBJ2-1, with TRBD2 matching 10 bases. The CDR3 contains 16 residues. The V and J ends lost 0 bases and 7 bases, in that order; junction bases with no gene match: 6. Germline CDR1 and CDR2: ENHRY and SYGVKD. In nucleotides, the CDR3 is TGTGCCATCAGTGAGTCTGGAGCGGGAGGGCCGAATGAGCAGTTCTTC. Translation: CAISESGAGGPNEQFF.

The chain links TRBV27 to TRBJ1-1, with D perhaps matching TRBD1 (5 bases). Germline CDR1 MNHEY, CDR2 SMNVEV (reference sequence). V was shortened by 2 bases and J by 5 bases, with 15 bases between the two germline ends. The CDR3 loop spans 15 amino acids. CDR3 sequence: CASSLDGAGRTEAFF. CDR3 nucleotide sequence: TGTGCCAGCAGTTTAGATGGGGCCGGGCGGACTGAAGCTTTCTTT.

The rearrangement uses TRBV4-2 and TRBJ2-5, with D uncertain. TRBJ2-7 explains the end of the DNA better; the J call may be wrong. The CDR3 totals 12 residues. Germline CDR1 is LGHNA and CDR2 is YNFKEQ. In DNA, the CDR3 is TGTGCCAGCAGCCAAGATCGTAACGAGCAGTACTTC. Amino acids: CASSQDRNEQYF.

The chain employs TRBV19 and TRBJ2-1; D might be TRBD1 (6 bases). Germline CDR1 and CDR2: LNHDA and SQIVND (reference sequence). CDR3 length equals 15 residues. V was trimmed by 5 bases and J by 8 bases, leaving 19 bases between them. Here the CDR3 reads CASSVIGQLFYEQFF. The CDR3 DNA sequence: TGTGCCAGTAGTGTGATCGGACAGTTATTTTATGAGCAGTTCTTC. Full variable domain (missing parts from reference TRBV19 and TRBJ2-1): DGGITQSPKYLFRKEGQNVTLSCEQNLNHDAMYWYRQDPGQGLRLIYYSQIVNDFQKGDIAEGYSVSREKKESFPLTVTSAQKNPTAFYLCASSVIGQLFYEQFFGPGTRLTVL.

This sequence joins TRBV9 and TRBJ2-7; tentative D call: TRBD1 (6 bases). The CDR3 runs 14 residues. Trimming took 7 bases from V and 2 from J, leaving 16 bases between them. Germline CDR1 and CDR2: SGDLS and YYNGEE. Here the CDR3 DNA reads TGTGCCAGCGGAAAGACACAGGGAACCTACGAGCAGTACTTC. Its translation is CASGKTQGTYEQYF.

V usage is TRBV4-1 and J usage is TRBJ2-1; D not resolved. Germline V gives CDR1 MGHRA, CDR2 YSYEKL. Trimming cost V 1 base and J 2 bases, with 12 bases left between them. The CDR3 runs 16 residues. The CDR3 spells CASSQVGGKTYNEQFF. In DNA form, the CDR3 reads TGCGCCAGCAGCCAAGTGGGTGGCAAAACCTACAATGAGCAGTTCTTC.

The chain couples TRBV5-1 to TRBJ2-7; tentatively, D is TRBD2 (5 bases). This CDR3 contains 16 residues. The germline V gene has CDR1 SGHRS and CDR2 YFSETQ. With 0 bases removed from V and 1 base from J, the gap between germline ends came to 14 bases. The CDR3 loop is CASSLEGPGMSYEQYF. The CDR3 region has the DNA TGCGCCAGCAGCTTGGAAGGCCCGGGGATGTCCTACGAGCAGTACTTC.

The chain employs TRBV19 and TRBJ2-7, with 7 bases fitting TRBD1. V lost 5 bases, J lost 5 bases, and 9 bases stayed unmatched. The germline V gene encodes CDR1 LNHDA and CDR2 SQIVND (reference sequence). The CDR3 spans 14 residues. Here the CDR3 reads CASSPRGQPDEQYF. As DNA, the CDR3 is TGTGCCAGTAGTCCCCGGGGACAGCCCGACGAGCAGTACTTC.

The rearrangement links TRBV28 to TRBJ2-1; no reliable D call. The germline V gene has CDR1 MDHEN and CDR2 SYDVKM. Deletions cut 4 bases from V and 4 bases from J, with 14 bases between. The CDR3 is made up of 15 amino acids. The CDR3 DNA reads TGTGCCAGCAGTTCTACCCCCCGACCTTACAATGAGCAGTTCTTC. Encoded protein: CASSSTPRPYNEQFF. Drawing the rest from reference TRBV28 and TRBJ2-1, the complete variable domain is DVKVTQSSRYLVKRTGEKVFLECVQDMDHENMFWYRQDPGLGLRLIYFSYDVKMKEKGDIPEGYSVSREKKERFSLILESASTNQTSMYLCASSSTPRPYNEQFFGPGTRLTVL.